This T cell receptor (beta chain) appears in the sequencing data of a study of T-cell reconstitution after alpha-beta-depleted transplantation in children. This clonotype was seen ten or more times. Preparation of the TCRbeta library used unique molecular identifiers. TCRdb fed the PCR reads into MiXCR, producing one record per CDR3 protein. The data hold 240,000 or so distinct CDR3 sequences, with 12% observed a single time. The V gene's germline CDR1 is SGHRS and CDR2 YFSETQ. V lost 0 bases and J lost 3, with 7 bases in between. The CDR3 is 13 amino acids. This TCR derives from a human donor who donated a stem cell graft to a child with acute lymphoblastic leukemia. This material consisted of PBMCs from the stem cell graft donor, taken from the stem cell graft. The chain couples TRBV5-1 to TRBJ2-7; D is undetermined. Here the CDR3 reads CASSLGQNYEQYF. Written as DNA, the CDR3 is TGCGCCAGCAGCTTGGGTCAGAACTACGAGCAGTACTTC.